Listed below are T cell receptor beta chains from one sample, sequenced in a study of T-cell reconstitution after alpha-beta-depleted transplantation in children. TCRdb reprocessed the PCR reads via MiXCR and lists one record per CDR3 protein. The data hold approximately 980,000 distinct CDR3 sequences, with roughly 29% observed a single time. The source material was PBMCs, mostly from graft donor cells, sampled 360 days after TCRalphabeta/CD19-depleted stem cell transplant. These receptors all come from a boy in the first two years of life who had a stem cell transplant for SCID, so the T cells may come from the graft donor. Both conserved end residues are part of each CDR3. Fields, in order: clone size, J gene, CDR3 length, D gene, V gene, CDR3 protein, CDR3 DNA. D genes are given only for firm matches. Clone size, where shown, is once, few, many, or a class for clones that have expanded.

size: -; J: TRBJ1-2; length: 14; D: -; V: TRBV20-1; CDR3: CSARDRNLNYGYTF; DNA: TGCAGTGCTAGGGACCGAAACCTTAACTATGGCTACACCTTC
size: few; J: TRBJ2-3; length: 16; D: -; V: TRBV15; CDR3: CATSRGGRASTDTQYF; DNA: TGTGCCACCAGCAGAGGGGGGCGGGCGAGCACAGATACGCAGTATTTT
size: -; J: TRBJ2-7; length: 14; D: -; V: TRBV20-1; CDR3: CSARPDYISREQYF; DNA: TGCAGTGCTAGACCAGACTACATCTCTCGCGAGCAGTACTTC
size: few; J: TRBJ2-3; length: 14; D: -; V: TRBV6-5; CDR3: CASSYSFRADTQYF; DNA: TGTGCCAGCAGTTACTCATTCCGAGCGGATACGCAGTATTTT
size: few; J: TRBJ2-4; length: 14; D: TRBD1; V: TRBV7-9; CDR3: CASSLGQGRDIQYF; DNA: TGTGCCAGCAGCCTGGGACAGGGCCGGGACATTCAGTACTTC
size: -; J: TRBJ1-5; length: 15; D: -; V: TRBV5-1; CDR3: CASSLTVGGHQPQHF; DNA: TGCGCCAGCAGCTTGACGGTGGGGGGGCATCAGCCCCAGCATTTT
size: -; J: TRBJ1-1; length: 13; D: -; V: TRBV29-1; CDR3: CSVVGRVYTEAFF; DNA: TGCAGCGTTGTAGGCAGGGTATACACTGAAGCTTTCTTT
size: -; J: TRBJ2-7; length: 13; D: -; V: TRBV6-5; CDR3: CASSWGPEGEQYF; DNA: TGTGCCAGCAGTTGGGGGCCAGAGGGCGAGCAGTACTTC
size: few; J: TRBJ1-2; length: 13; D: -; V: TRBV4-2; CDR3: CASSQQGIYGYTF; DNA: TGTGCCAGCAGCCAACAGGGGATCTATGGCTACACCTTC
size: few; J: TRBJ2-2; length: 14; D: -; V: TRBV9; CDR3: CASSVRGSTGELFF; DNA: TGTGCCAGCAGCGTAAGGGGGAGCACCGGGGAGCTGTTTTTT
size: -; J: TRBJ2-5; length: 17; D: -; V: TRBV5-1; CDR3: CASSYLNELENQETQYF; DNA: TGCGCCAGCAGCTACCTTAACGAACTAGAGAACCAAGAGACCCAGTACTTC
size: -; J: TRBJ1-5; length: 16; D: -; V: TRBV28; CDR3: CASSLGGLLPDQPQHF; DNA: TGTGCCAGCAGCCTAGGGGGTTTGCTTCCTGATCAGCCCCAGCATTTT
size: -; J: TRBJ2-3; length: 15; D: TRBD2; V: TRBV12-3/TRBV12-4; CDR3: CASSRTGTSRDTQYF; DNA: TGTGCCAGCAGCCGAACCGGGACTAGCAGGGATACGCAGTATTTT
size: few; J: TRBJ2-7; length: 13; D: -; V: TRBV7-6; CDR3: CASSLADSIEQYF; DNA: TGTGCCAGCAGCTTAGCCGACAGCATCGAGCAGTACTTC
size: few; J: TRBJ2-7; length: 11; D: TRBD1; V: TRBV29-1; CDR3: CSVWTGLEQYF; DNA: TGCAGCGTGTGGACAGGGCTTGAGCAGTACTTC
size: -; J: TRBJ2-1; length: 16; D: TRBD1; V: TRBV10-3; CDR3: CAISGQGTGGYNEQFF; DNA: TGTGCCATATCCGGGCAGGGGACAGGGGGATACAATGAGCAGTTCTTC
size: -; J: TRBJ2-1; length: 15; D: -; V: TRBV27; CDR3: CASSLIGVDSNEQFF; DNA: TGTGCCAGCAGTTTAATCGGGGTTGATAGCAATGAGCAGTTCTTC
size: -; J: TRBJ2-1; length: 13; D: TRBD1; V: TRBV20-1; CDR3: CSAFRDRGHEQFF; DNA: TGCAGTGCGTTCCGGGACAGGGGTCATGAGCAGTTCTTC
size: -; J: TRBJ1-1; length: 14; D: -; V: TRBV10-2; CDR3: CASRGRGRNTEAFF; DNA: TGCGCCAGCAGAGGGAGAGGGAGAAACACTGAAGCTTTCTTT
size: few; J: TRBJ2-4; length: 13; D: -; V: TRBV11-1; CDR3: CASSLEALNIQYF; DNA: TGTGCCAGCAGCTTGGAAGCCCTAAACATTCAGTACTTC
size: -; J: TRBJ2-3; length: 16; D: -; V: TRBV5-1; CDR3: CASSPDLWSTTDTQYF; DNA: TGCGCCAGCAGCCCCGACTTATGGTCTACAACAGATACGCAGTATTTT
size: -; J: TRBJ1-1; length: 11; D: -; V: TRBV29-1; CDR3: CSGRGTLEAFF; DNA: TGCAGCGGAAGGGGGACCCTTGAAGCTTTCTTT
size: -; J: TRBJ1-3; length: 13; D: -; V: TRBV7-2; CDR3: CASSFYLGNTIYF; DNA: TGTGCCAGCAGCTTCTACCTTGGAAACACCATATATTTT
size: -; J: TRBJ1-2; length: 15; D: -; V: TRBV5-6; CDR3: CASSFEGGAAYGYTF; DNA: TGTGCCAGCAGCTTCGAGGGGGGCGCCGCCTATGGCTACACCTTC
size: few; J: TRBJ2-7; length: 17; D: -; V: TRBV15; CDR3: CATSRDTGRLLGYEQYF; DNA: TGTGCCACCAGCAGAGATACAGGTCGGCTTTTAGGCTACGAGCAGTACTTC
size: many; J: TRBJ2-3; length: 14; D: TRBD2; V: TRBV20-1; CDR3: CSARGGGITDTQYF; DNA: TGCAGTGCTAGAGGCGGGGGGATAACAGATACGCAGTATTTT
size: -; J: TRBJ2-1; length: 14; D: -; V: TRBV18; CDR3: CASSPIEEYNEQFF; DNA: TGTGCCAGCTCACCAATAGAGGAATACAATGAGCAGTTCTTC
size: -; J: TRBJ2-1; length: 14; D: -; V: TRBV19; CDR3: CASSGQGKRNEQFF; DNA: TGTGCCAGTAGTGGTCAGGGGAAACGCAATGAGCAGTTCTTC
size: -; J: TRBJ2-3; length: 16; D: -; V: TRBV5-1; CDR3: CASSLRGGTLQDTQYF; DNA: TGCGCCAGCAGCTTAAGGGGGGGGACACTCCAGGATACGCAGTATTTT
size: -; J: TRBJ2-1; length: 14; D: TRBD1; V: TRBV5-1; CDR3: CASSDGTGCNEQFF; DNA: TGCGCCAGCAGCGACGGGACAGGATGCAATGAGCAGTTCTTC
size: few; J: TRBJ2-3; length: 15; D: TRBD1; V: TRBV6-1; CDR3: CASGTGRYGTDTQYF; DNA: TGTGCCAGCGGGACAGGTCGATACGGCACAGATACGCAGTATTTT
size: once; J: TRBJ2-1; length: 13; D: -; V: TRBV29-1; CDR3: CSVVGAGRNEQFF; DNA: TGCAGCGTTGTGGGGGCGGGTCGCAATGAGCAGTTCTTC
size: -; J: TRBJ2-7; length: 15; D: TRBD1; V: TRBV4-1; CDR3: CASSQPDRGYYEQYF; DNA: TGCGCCAGCAGCCAACCCGACAGGGGTTACTACGAGCAGTACTTC
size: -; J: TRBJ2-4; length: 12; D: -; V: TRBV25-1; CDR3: CASSEGGDIQYF; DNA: TGTGCCAGCAGTGAGGGTGGGGACATTCAGTACTTC
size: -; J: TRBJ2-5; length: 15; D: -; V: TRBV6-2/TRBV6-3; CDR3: CASRKSGTTQETQYF; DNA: TGTGCCAGCAGAAAGTCCGGGACAACCCAAGAGACCCAGTACTTC
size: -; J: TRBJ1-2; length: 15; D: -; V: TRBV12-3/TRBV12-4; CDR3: CASTSTKGSFYGYTF; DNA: TGTGCCAGCACTTCGACAAAGGGGAGCTTCTATGGCTACACCTTC
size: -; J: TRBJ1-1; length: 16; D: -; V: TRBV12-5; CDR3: CASGLVHHRADTEAFF; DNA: TGTGCTAGTGGTTTGGTACATCATCGGGCCGACACTGAAGCTTTCTTT
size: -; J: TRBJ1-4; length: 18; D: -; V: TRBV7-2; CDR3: CASSLGLAPGTTNEKLFF; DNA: TGTGCCAGCAGCTTAGGATTAGCCCCAGGCACAACTAATGAAAAACTGTTTTTT
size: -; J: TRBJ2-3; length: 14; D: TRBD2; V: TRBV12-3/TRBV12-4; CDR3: CASRPGGSTDTQYF; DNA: TGTGCCAGCAGGCCGGGGGGGAGCACAGATACGCAGTATTTT
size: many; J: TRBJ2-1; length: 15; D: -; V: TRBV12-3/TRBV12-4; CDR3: CASRAHEGGYNEQFF; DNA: TGTGCCAGCCGCGCCCACGAAGGGGGGTACAATGAGCAGTTCTTC
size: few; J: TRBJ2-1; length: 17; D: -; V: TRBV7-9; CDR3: CASSLDLTPRSPNEQFF; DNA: TGTGCCAGCAGCTTAGACCTAACCCCCCGTTCCCCAAATGAGCAGTTCTTC
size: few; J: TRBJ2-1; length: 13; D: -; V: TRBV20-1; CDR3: CSARAGGLNEQFF; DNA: TGCAGTGCTAGAGCGGGGGGCCTCAATGAGCAGTTCTTC
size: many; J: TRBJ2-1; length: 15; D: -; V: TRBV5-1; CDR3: CASSLGRGAYNEQFF; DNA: TGTGCCAGCAGCTTGGGGCGGGGAGCCTACAATGAGCAGTTCTTC
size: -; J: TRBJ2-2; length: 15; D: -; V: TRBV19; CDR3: CASSITPDSTGELFF; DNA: TGTGCCAGTAGTATAACCCCGGACAGCACCGGGGAGCTGTTTTTT
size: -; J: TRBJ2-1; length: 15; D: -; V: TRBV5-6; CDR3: CARDTWTVDDNEQFF; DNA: TGTGCCAGAGACACCTGGACAGTAGATGACAATGAGCAGTTCTTC
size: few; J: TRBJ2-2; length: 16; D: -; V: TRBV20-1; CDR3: CSAAAWGAANTGELFF; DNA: TGCAGTGCCGCCGCCTGGGGGGCCGCGAACACCGGGGAGCTGTTTTTT
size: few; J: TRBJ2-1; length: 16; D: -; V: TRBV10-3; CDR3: CAISESTGGFYNEQFF; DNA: TGTGCCATCAGTGAGTCGACGGGCGGGTTTTACAATGAGCAGTTCTTC
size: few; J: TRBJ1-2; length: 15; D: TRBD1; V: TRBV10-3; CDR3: CAISERATGSHGYTF; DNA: TGTGCCATCAGTGAGAGGGCGACAGGGTCTCATGGCTACACCTTC
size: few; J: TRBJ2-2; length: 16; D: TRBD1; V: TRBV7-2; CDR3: CASSFGQGIGTGELFF; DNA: TGTGCCAGCAGCTTCGGACAGGGGATTGGCACCGGGGAGCTGTTTTTT
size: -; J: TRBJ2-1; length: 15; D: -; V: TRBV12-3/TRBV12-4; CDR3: CASSFSSGIGYEQFF; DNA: TGTGCCAGCAGTTTTTCGTCAGGGATAGGCTATGAGCAGTTCTTC
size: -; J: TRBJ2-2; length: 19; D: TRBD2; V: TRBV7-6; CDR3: CASSPTPLAGFANTGELFF; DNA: TGTGCCAGCAGCCCAACCCCCCTAGCGGGGTTCGCGAACACCGGGGAGCTGTTTTTT
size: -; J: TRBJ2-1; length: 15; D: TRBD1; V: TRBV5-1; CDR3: CASSFRDRFYNEQFF; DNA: TGCGCCAGCAGCTTCCGGGACAGGTTCTACAATGAGCAGTTCTTC